The clone carrying this TCR beta chain was observed a handful of times. The data were produced by immunoSEQ multiplex PCR, yet TCRdb's version contains in-frame clones alone and is incomplete. Of approximately 68,000 clones in the sample, 75% to 90% were seen once. These data are taken from a study of OX40 agonist ivuxolimab in advanced cancers. The length of the CDR3 is 13 residues. Germline V gene data show CDR1 as WSHSY and CDR2 as SAAADI. V was pared by 7 bases and J by 6 bases, with 7 bases of the junction left unmatched. Sequenced material: CD4+ or CD8+ T cells sorted from blood, taken in a trial of the OX40 agonist ivuxolimab. The clonotype originates from an adult with an advanced solid tumor such as melanoma, head and neck, liver or kidney cancer. V gene TRBV10-2 combines with J gene TRBJ1-1; 8 nucleotides align to TRBD1. CDR3 protein: CASMQTGVPEAFF. DNA for the CDR3: TGCGCCAGCATGCAGACAGGGGTTCCTGAAGCTTTCTTT.